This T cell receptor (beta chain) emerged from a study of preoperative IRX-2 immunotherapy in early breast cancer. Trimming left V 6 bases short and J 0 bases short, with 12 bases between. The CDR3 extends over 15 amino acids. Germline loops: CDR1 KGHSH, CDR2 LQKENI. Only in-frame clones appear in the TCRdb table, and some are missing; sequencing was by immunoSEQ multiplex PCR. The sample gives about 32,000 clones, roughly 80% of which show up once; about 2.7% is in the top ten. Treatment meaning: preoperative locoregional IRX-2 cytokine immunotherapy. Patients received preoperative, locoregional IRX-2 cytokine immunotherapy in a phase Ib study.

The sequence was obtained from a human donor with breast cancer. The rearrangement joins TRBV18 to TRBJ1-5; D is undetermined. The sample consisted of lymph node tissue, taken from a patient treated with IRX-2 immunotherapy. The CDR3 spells CASSLGGYSNQPQHF. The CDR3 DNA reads TGTGCCAGCTCCCTGGGTGGGTATAGCAATCAGCCCCAGCATTTT.